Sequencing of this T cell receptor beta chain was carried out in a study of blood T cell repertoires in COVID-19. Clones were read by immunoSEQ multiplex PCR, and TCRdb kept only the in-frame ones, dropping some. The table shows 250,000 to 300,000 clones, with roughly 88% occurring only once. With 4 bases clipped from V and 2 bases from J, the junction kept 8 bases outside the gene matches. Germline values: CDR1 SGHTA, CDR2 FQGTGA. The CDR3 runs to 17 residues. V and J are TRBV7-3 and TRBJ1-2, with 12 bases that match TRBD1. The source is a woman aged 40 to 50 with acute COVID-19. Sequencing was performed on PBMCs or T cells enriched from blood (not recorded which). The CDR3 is CASSSRDRGPYNYGYTF. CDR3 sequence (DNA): TGTGCCAGCAGCTCCCGGGACAGGGGGCCGTACAACTATGGCTACACCTTC.